This is a list of T cell receptor beta chains from one sample in a study of blood T cell repertoires in COVID-19. The method was immunoSEQ multiplex PCR; TCRdb's version includes in-frame clones alone and lacks a portion of them. The sample has more than 400,000 clones, less than 95% seen once. Sequencing was carried out using PBMCs or T cells enriched from blood (not recorded which). These TCRs come from a man aged 18-30 years who had recovered from COVID-19. Each CDR3 is given with its conserved first and last residue. A D gene is named only where the DNA matches it firmly. Not every row has a clone size; where given, it reads once, few, many or a size class.

V	size	D	J	DNA	CDR3
TRBV7-3	.	TRBD1	TRBJ2-1	TGTGCCAGCAGCCGGGACAGGGGCGGTTACAATGAGCAGTTCTTC	CASSRDRGGYNEQFF
TRBV29-1	.	TRBD1	TRBJ1-2	TGCAGCGTGGGACAGTCTTATGGCTACACCTTC	CSVGQSYGYTF
TRBV9	.	TRBD1	TRBJ1-6	TGTGCCAGCAGTGCCGGGACAGGCTATAATTCACCCCTCCACTTT	CASSAGTGYNSPLHF
TRBV5-1	.	TRBD1	TRBJ2-7	TGCGCCAGCAGCTGGACCGGGACAGGGGACGACGAGCAGTACTTC	CASSWTGTGDDEQYF
TRBV19	.	TRBD2	TRBJ2-3	TGTGCCAGTAGTATAACACTGGCGGGAGGGCCTCCAGATACGCAGTATTTT	CASSITLAGGPPDTQYF
TRBV5-4	.	TRBD2	TRBJ2-7	TGTGCCAGCAGCCTCGGGGTCTCGCGGGAGAGCGAGCAGTACTTC	CASSLGVSRESEQYF
TRBV28	.	TRBD1	TRBJ1-5	TGTGCCAGCAGTTTCGGGACGTTTGCAGGGGGCATTCAGCCCCAGCATTTT	CASSFGTFAGGIQPQHF
TRBV11-3	.	TRBD2	TRBJ2-1	TGTGCCAGCAGCCAACGGGGGGGATTGAGTAATGAGCAGTTCTTC	CASSQRGGLSNEQFF
TRBV27	.	.	TRBJ1-6	TGTGCCAGCAGTTTAAAAACCCCTGCAGGGGCCAAGGGTTCACCCCTCCACTTT	CASSLKTPAGAKGSPLHF
TRBV7-3	.	TRBD1	TRBJ2-7	TGTGCCAGAGGGGAAAGGCGGGACAGGGTCCTACGCGAGCAGTACTTC	CARGERRDRVLREQYF
TRBV30	.	.	TRBJ1-1	TGTGCCCTGAACGAGGGGGTGGACACTGAAGCTTTCTTT	CALNEGVDTEAFF
TRBV20-1	.	.	TRBJ1-2	TGCAGTGCTAGAGATTTACTTGACTACACCTTC	CSARDLLDYTF
TRBV9	.	.	TRBJ2-3	TGTGCCAGCAGCGTAGCTCCGGGCACAGATACGCAGTATTTT	CASSVAPGTDTQYF
TRBV11-2	.	.	TRBJ1-5	TGTGCCAGCAGCTTAGAGGGGGCCCGGCCCCAGCATTTT	CASSLEGARPQHF
TRBV18	.	.	TRBJ2-7	TGTGCCAGCTCACCCCCCGGCGGAGGCTACGAGCAGTACTTC	CASSPPGGGYEQYF
TRBV5-1	.	.	TRBJ1-4	TGCGCCAGCAGATTACAGGGAGGGGAAGTTAATGAAAAACTGTTTTTT	CASRLQGGEVNEKLFF
TRBV30	once	TRBD2	TRBJ2-3	TGTGCCTGGAGCGAAGATCCGCTAGCGGGAGTCCCAGATACGCAGTATTTT	CAWSEDPLAGVPDTQYF
TRBV2	once	.	TRBJ2-3	TGTGCCAGCAGGCCGGCCGCCGGGGGAGATACGCAGTATTTT	CASRPAAGGDTQYF
TRBV7-3	.	TRBD1	TRBJ1-1	TGTGCCAGCAGCTCGGGGACAGGGTTCATGAACACTGAAGCTTTCTTT	CASSSGTGFMNTEAFF
TRBV5-4	.	TRBD1	TRBJ1-2	TGTGCCAGCAGCTTGGTCTCCTACAGGGGAGGTGGCTACACCTTC	CASSLVSYRGGGYTF
TRBV27	.	.	TRBJ2-2	TGTGCCAGCAGTTCCTCCCTAACCCGGGTAGGAACCGGGGAGCTGTTTTTT	CASSSSLTRVGTGELFF
TRBV4-1	once	TRBD1	TRBJ2-7	TGCGCCAGCAGCCAAGTGGGACAGAAATACGAGCAGTACTTC	CASSQVGQKYEQYF
TRBV5-1	few	.	TRBJ2-7	TGCGCCAGCAGCTTGGCCCTTTCCTACGAGCAGTACTTC	CASSLALSYEQYF
TRBV18	.	TRBD1	TRBJ2-2	TGTGCCAGCTCACCAAGGACAGGGAACACCGGGGAGCTGTTTTTT	CASSPRTGNTGELFF
TRBV5-1	.	.	TRBJ1-2	TGCGCCAGCAGCTCCGTGGACATGCTGGGTGGCTACACCTTC	CASSSVDMLGGYTF
TRBV28	.	.	TRBJ1-6	TGTGCCAGCAGGTGGGGCAATTCACCCCTCCACTTT	CASRWGNSPLHF
TRBV12-3/TRBV12-4	.	.	TRBJ1-1	TGTGCCAGCAGTACAGGGATTCCTGAAGCTTTCTTT	CASSTGIPEAFF
TRBV29-1	.	TRBD1	TRBJ2-3	TGCAGCGTGGGGACAGGTAGCACAGATACGCAGTATTTT	CSVGTGSTDTQYF
TRBV19	.	.	TRBJ1-6	TGTGCCACGATGGGAGGGGCGGGAAATTCACCCCTCCACTTT	CATMGGAGNSPLHF
TRBV15	once	.	TRBJ1-1	TGTGCCACCAGCCCGGCTGGAGCTGAAGCTTTCTTT	CATSPAGAEAFF
TRBV3-1/TRBV3-2	.	.	TRBJ1-4	TGTGCCAGCAGCCACTTATATGAAAAACTGTTTTTT	CASSHLYEKLFF
TRBV19	.	.	TRBJ1-1	TGTGCCAGTAGTTCGAAAAATACTTTGAACACTGAAGCTTTCTTT	CASSSKNTLNTEAFF
TRBV19	.	TRBD2	TRBJ2-1	TGTGCCAGTCAAAAGGGCGGGAGATATTACAATGAGCAGTTCTTC	CASQKGGRYYNEQFF
TRBV30	.	.	TRBJ1-4	TGTGCCTGGAGTGGTAGGGAGACTAATGAAAAACTGTTTTTT	CAWSGRETNEKLFF
TRBV13	once	TRBD1	TRBJ2-7	TGTGCCAGCAGCGGTCGGGACAGGGGGGGCGAGCAGTACTTC	CASSGRDRGGEQYF
TRBV2	once	.	TRBJ1-6	TGTGCCAGCAGCGCAGGGCCAGTTAATTCACCCCTCCACTTT	CASSAGPVNSPLHF
TRBV5-4	.	.	TRBJ1-2	TGTGCCAGCAGCCCCGGGAGAAAAGGAGGCGGCTACACCTTC	CASSPGRKGGGYTF
TRBV7-9	.	TRBD1	TRBJ2-7	TGTGCCAGCAGCCCGGGACAGGGATACGAGCAGTACTTC	CASSPGQGYEQYF
TRBV10-2	.	.	TRBJ1-3	TGCGCCAGTCGCACAGGGACTGGAAACACCATATATTTT	CASRTGTGNTIYF
TRBV7-9	.	TRBD2	TRBJ2-5	TGTGCCAGCAGCGTGACGGGAGGGAACCAAGAGACCCAGTACTTC	CASSVTGGNQETQYF
TRBV18	.	.	TRBJ1-5	TGTGCCAGCTCCCTCGGGGGGCCTTATAGCAATCAGCCCCAGCATTTT	CASSLGGPYSNQPQHF
TRBV2	.	.	TRBJ1-2	TGTGCCAGCAGTGATGGGGGGTATGGCTACACCTTC	CASSDGGYGYTF
TRBV9	once	.	TRBJ2-3	TGTGCCAGCAGCGTAGGAACCGTGGGGCTAAGAGGAGATACGCAGTATTTT	CASSVGTVGLRGDTQYF
TRBV19	once	TRBD2	TRBJ2-7	TGTGCCAGTAGTCCCGGGACTAGCGGCTACGAGCAGTACTTC	CASSPGTSGYEQYF